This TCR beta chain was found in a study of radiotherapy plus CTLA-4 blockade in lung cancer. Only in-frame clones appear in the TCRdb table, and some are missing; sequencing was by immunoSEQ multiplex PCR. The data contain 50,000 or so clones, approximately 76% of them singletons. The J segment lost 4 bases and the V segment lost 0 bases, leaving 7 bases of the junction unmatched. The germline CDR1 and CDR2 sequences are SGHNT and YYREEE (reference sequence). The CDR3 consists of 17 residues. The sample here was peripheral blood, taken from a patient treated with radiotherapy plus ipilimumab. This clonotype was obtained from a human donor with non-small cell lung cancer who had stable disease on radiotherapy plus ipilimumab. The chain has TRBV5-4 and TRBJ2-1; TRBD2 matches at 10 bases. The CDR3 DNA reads TGTGCCAGCAGCTTGGGGGTAGCGGGGGGCACATACAATGAGCAGTTCTTC. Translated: CASSLGVAGGTYNEQFF.